The 14 T cell receptor beta chains below were found in one sample sequenced in a study of cytomegalovirus exposure and HLA in healthy donors. It was with 60 Vbeta and 13 Jbeta primers that the PCR ran. Data came from immunoSEQ multiplex PCR; TCRdb stores just in-frame clones and leaves some out. The sample holds 90,000 to 130,000 clones. The sequenced sample was PBMCs. The receptors shown here come from a man in his forties or fifties in good health and CMV-seropositive.

The chain carries TRBV11-1 and TRBJ1-1; 7 bases line up with TRBD1. V lost 5 bases to trimming and J lost 8 bases; unmatched junction nucleotides: 8. The germline CDR1 and CDR2 sequences are SGHAT and FQDESV (reference sequence). There are 13 residues in the CDR3. This CDR3 is CASSNHRDSEAFF. In nucleotides, the CDR3 is TGTGCCAGCAGCAACCACCGGGACAGCGAAGCTTTCTTT.

V gene TRBV5-1 combines with J gene TRBJ2-1, with 7 bases lining up with TRBD1. The length of the CDR3 is 20 residues. The germline gives CDR1 SGHRS, CDR2 YFSETQ. V dropped 0 bases and J dropped 4; count of bases not matched to a gene: 19. This CDR3 reads CASSLGIKTAGTVLYNEQFF. The CDR3 DNA sequence: TGCGCCAGCAGCTTGGGGATAAAGACCGCCGGGACAGTTTTATACAATGAGCAGTTCTTC.

The chain employs TRBV7-9 and TRBJ1-5; 7 nucleotides agree with TRBD1. The ends lost 5 bases at V and 1 base at J; junction bases unmatched: 5. Germline CDR1 and CDR2: SEHNR and FQNEAQ (reference sequence). This CDR3 is built from 15 residues. CDR3 amino acids: CASSTGDASNQPQHF. The CDR3 DNA sequence: TGTGCCAGCAGCACAGGGGACGCGAGCAATCAGCCCCAGCATTTT. Complete variable domain (other parts from reference TRBV7-9 and TRBJ1-5): DTGVSQNPRHKITKRGQNVTFRCDPISEHNRLYWYRQTLGQGPEFLTYFQNEAQLEKSRLLSDRFSAERPKGSFSTLEIQRTEQGDSAMYLCASSTGDASNQPQHFGDGTRLSIL.

V and J are TRBV4-1 and TRBJ2-7, with 10 nucleotides matching TRBD2. The CDR3 sequence is 15 residues long. V lost 1 base to trimming and J lost 4 bases; unmatched junction nucleotides: 4. Germline V CDR1 and CDR2: MGHRA, YSYEKL. Here the CDR3 DNA reads TGCGCCAGCAGCCAAGCACTAGCGGGACCTTACGAGCAGTACTTC. Its translation: CASSQALAGPYEQYF.

The chain joins TRBV19 to TRBJ2-1; D perhaps matches TRBD2 (6 bases). From germline, CDR1 is LNHDA and CDR2 SQIVND (reference sequence). Trimming took off 7 bases at V and 5 bases at J, with 15 bases between the two ends. This CDR3 is built from 14 residues. This CDR3 reads CASTRGGRDNEQFF. In DNA, the CDR3 is TGTGCCAGTACCCGGGGAGGCAGGGACAATGAGCAGTTCTTC. Supplemented by reference TRBV19 and TRBJ2-1, the full variable domain reads DGGITQSPKYLFRKEGQNVTLSCEQNLNHDAMYWYRQDPGQGLRLIYYSQIVNDFQKGDIAEGYSVSREKKESFPLTVTSAQKNPTAFYLCASTRGGRDNEQFFGPGTRLTVL.

The chain employs TRBV7-3 and TRBJ2-3; TRBD2 aligns across 9 bases. Trimming took 0 bases from V and 4 from J; bases not matched to a gene: 5. Germline CDR1 and CDR2: SGHTA and FQGTGA. This CDR3 contains 16 residues. DNA for the CDR3: TGTGCCAGCAGCTTAACTCCTAGCGGGAATCCAGATACGCAGTATTTT. Protein: CASSLTPSGNPDTQYF.

Concerning this clone itself: At the DNA level, this CDR3 is encoded by other sequences in the same sample as well. The chain combines TRBV5-1 with TRBJ2-1; TRBD2 aligns across 12 bases. Per the germline V gene, CDR1 is SGHRS and CDR2 is YFSETQ. V was pared by 3 bases and J by 6 bases, with 4 bases of the junction left unmatched. CDR3 length: 15 residues. DNA of the CDR3: TGCGCCAGCAGCTCCGGACTAGCGGGACCCAATGAGCAGTTCTTC. It is translated as CASSSGLAGPNEQFF.

V is TRBV5-1 and J is TRBJ2-1; 10 nucleotides line up with TRBD1. Germline CDR1 and CDR2: SGHRS and YFSETQ. The CDR3 loop spans 15 amino acids. Losses at the gene ends were 5 bases for V and 7 bases for J; bases not matched to a gene: 9. The CDR3 sequence is CASRAGTGDGNEQFF. As DNA, the CDR3 is TGCGCCAGCAGGGCCGGGACAGGGGATGGGAATGAGCAGTTCTTC.

This chain links TRBV6-1 with TRBJ2-4, with 13 nucleotides matching TRBD2. This CDR3 has 17 amino acids. V was clipped by 4 bases and J by 0 bases; unmatched bases: 3. Germline V CDR1 and CDR2: MNHNS, SASEGT. CDR3: CASSAGTSGVAKNIQYF. The CDR3 DNA is TGTGCCAGCAGTGCCGGGACTAGCGGGGTAGCCAAAAACATTCAGTACTTC.

The chain uses TRBV10-1 and TRBJ1-1; D not certain. CDR3 length: 12 residues. CDR1 and CDR2 (germline): WNHNN, SYGVQD (reference sequence). V lost 4 bases and J 4 bases, leaving 7 bases between the germline ends. This chain's CDR3 is CASSGSGTEAFF. CDR3 bases: TGCGCCAGCAGTGGTTCGGGCACTGAAGCTTTCTTT.

The chain is built from TRBV28 and TRBJ1-3; 10 nucleotides agree with TRBD1. V shed 7 bases and J 2 bases; nucleotides not matched to a gene: 11. Per the germline V gene, CDR1 is MDHEN and CDR2 is SYDVKM. CDR3 length: 17 amino acids. The CDR3 sequence is CASMGGGGQGTGNTIYF. CDR3 in DNA: TGTGCCAGCATGGGCGGTGGGGGACAGGGGACTGGAAACACCATATATTTT.

This rearrangement joins TRBV11-2 to TRBJ2-1, with TRBD2 as a possible D gene (6 bases). CDR3 length: 15 residues. CDR1 SGHAT and CDR2 FQNNGV come from the germline V gene. V was pared by 3 bases and J by 1 base, with 10 bases between. CDR3 protein: CASSFRGISYNEQFF. DNA of the CDR3: TGTGCCAGCAGCTTCCGGGGGATTTCCTACAATGAGCAGTTCTTC.

The chain is built from TRBV28 and TRBJ2-7, with 10 bases aligning to TRBD2. Germline V CDR1 and CDR2: MDHEN, SYDVKM. This CDR3 region has 14 residues. After removal of 6 bases from V and 6 bases from J, the junction contained 8 bases not matched to a gene. CDR3 in amino acids: CASRPLAGFSEQYF. CDR3 bases: TGTGCCAGCAGACCACTAGCGGGGTTTAGCGAGCAGTACTTC.

The chain couples TRBV28 to TRBJ2-7, with 9 bases matching TRBD2. Trimming took 7 bases from V and 7 from J; bases not matched to a gene: 11. The CDR3 covers 14 residues. CDR1 MDHEN and CDR2 SYDVKM come from the germline V gene. CDR3 DNA: TGTGCCAGCAAGGTGGCGGGAGGGCCTGGAGAGCAGTACTTC. Its protein is CASKVAGGPGEQYF.